One and the same sample provided the 27 T cell receptor beta chains below, sequenced in a study of T cell repertoires in cytomegalovirus infection. TCRdb redid the calling of the reads with MiXCR, one entry per CDR3 protein. The sample gives hundreds of thousands of distinct CDR3 sequences, roughly 9.5% of which show up once; 3.5% to 4.5% is in the top ten. What was sequenced was PBMCs. The receptor source for this set is a human donor in good health (CMV status not recorded). Some clones in this sample may be carry-over from other donors' samples.

This clonotype was seen only a few times. The V and J genes are TRBV4-2 and TRBJ1-1, with TRBD1 matching over 9 bases. The germline V gene has CDR1 LGHNA and CDR2 YNFKEQ. The CDR3 has 15 amino acids. V was pared by 6 bases and J by 0 bases, with 5 bases of the junction left unmatched. In DNA, the CDR3 is TGTGCCAGCAGACCCGACAGGGGGGTGAACACTGAAGCTTTCTTT. It is translated as CASRPDRGVNTEAFF.

This clonotype was detected many times. This chain links TRBV18 with TRBJ1-1; 7 nucleotides align to TRBD1. V dropped 1 base and J dropped 11; count of bases not matched to a gene: 16. This CDR3 contains 16 residues. Germline lookup yields CDR1 KGHSH and CDR2 LQKENI. The CDR3 loop is CASSPLQTGTVSQAFF. CDR3 coding DNA: TGTGCCAGCTCACCACTTCAAACCGGGACAGTAAGTCAGGCTTTCTTT.

This clonotype was seen a few times. The chain is built from TRBV6-6 and TRBJ1-5; no clear D. V shed 7 bases and J shed 0 bases, with 7 bases lying between them. The CDR3 covers 13 residues. Per germline, CDR1 MNHNY and CDR2 SVGAGI (reference sequence). CDR3 nucleotide sequence: TGTGCCAGCATGTATTATAGCAATCAGCCCCAGCATTTT. It translates to CASMYYSNQPQHF.

This clonotype was detected ten times or more. The rearrangement uses TRBV2 and TRBJ2-7; 8 positions agree with TRBD1. The CDR3 extends over 14 amino acids. Unmatched junction bases numbered 8, after V lost 7 bases and J lost 3 bases. Germline V gene sequence: CDR1 SNHLY, CDR2 FYNNEI. As DNA, the CDR3 is TGTGCCAGCACCCTTAGGACAGGGAACTACGAGCAGTACTTC. This codes for CASTLRTGNYEQYF.

This clonotype was counted many times. The chain is built from TRBV7-9 and TRBJ2-7, with D possibly matching TRBD1 (5 bases). The CDR3 has 14 residues. Germline V lookup: CDR1 SEHNR, CDR2 FQNEAQ (reference sequence). Trimming took off 3 bases at V and 3 bases at J, with 12 bases between the two ends. For the CDR3, the DNA is TGTGCCAGCAGCTTCGATGATAGGGGCTACGAGCAGTACTTC. Protein product: CASSFDDRGYEQYF. Variable domain in full (rest from reference TRBV7-9 and TRBJ2-7): DTGVSQNPRHKITKRGQNVTFRCDPISEHNRLYWYRQTLGQGPEFLTYFQNEAQLEKSRLLSDRFSAERPKGSFSTLEIQRTEQGDSAMYLCASSFDDRGYEQYFGPGTRLTVT.

This chain links TRBV7-8 with TRBJ1-5, with D uncertain. Germline V CDR1 and CDR2: SGHVS, FQNEAQ. The CDR3 length is 15 residues. V was clipped by 5 bases and J by 0 bases, with 11 bases between them. The CDR3 DNA reads TGTGCCAGCAGCCAGTCGCTGGATAGCAATCAGCCCCAGCATTTT. Translating it yields CASSQSLDSNQPQHF.

In its sample, this clonotype was seen many times. This chain connects TRBV12-3 or TRBV12-4 to TRBJ2-1; 16 nucleotides agree with TRBD2. V lost 4 bases to trimming and J lost 3 bases; unmatched junction nucleotides: 15. The CDR3 length is 21 residues. CDR3 DNA: TGTGCCAGCAGTTCATCCGGCCCGGGACTAGCGGGAGGGAAGAACTACAATGAGCAGTTCTTC. This encodes CASSSSGPGLAGGKNYNEQFF.

In its sample, this clonotype was seen many times. The chain combines TRBV7-8 with TRBJ2-1, with D hard to call. The CDR3 contains 16 residues. V lost 1 base to trimming and J lost 12 bases, with 22 bases between them. CDR1 and CDR2 (germline): SGHVS, FQNEAQ. The CDR3 loop is CASSLDPRRSSMWQFF. CDR3 nucleotides: TGTGCCAGCAGCTTAGACCCCCGACGGTCGTCAATGTGGCAGTTCTTC. Full variable domain (outside the CDR3, taken from reference TRBV7-8 and TRBJ2-1): GAGVSQSPRYKVAKRGQDVALRCDPISGHVSLFWYQQALGQGPEFLTYFQNEAQLDKSGLPSDRFFAERPEGSVSTLKIQRTQQEDSAVYLCASSLDPRRSSMWQFFGPGTRLTVL.

In its sample, this clonotype was seen many times. The chain combines TRBV7-9 with TRBJ1-1; D may be TRBD1 (6 bases). The CDR3 contains 14 residues. Germline CDR1 and CDR2: SEHNR and FQNEAQ (reference sequence). Trimming removed 8 bases from V and 4 bases from J, with 17 bases in between. CDR3 nucleotide sequence: TGTGCCAGCCCACCTCCCGGGGGCCGCACTGAAGCTTTCTTT. The encoded protein is CASPPPGGRTEAFF.

This clonotype was picked up a small number of times. V is TRBV5-6 and J is TRBJ1-6, with D perhaps TRBD1 (5 bases). CDR1 and CDR2 (germline): SGHDT, YYEEEE. This CDR3 is built from 14 residues. V was cut by 4 bases and J by 6 bases, with 11 bases left in between. The CDR3 region is CASSGTEANSPLHF. As DNA, the CDR3 is TGTGCCAGCAGCGGGACGGAGGCTAATTCACCCCTCCACTTT.

This clonotype occurred many times. The genes are TRBV28 and TRBJ2-5, with TRBD2 matching over 10 bases. The CDR3 spans 15 residues. The germline V gene encodes CDR1 MDHEN and CDR2 SYDVKM. V dropped 5 bases and J dropped 5; count of bases not matched to a gene: 8. Here the CDR3 reads CASSPGLAEGETQYF. In nucleotides, the CDR3 is TGTGCCAGCAGTCCAGGACTAGCGGAAGGGGAGACCCAGTACTTC.

This clonotype was recorded a few times. The chain has TRBV15 and TRBJ1-2; D gene uncertain. CDR3 length equals 12 residues. Looked up from germline, CDR1 is LNHNV and CDR2 is YYDKDF (reference sequence). V was shortened by 4 bases and J by 8 bases, with 11 bases between the two germline ends. CDR3 residues: CATSTVGIGYTF. The CDR3 DNA sequence: TGTGCCACCAGCACAGTGGGTATAGGCTACACCTTC.

The sample holds a few counts of this clonotype. The chain employs TRBV30 and TRBJ1-2; D is uncertain. Deletions cut 8 bases from V and 6 bases from J, with 13 bases between. The CDR3 consists of 11 residues. The V gene's germline CDR1 is GTSNPN and CDR2 SVGIG (reference sequence). In DNA form, the CDR3 reads TGTGCCGGCTATCTAGGCGATGGCTACACCTTC. It is translated as CAGYLGDGYTF.

This clonotype was recorded a few times. The chain employs TRBV19 and TRBJ2-3, with TRBD1 identical over 9 bases. The V segment lost 9 bases and the J segment 4 bases; nucleotides outside the gene matches: 5. The V gene's germline CDR1 is LNHDA and CDR2 SQIVND (reference sequence). CDR3 length equals 13 residues. CDR3 sequence: CASGQGLPDTQYF. CDR3 DNA: TGTGCCAGCGGACAGGGGCTGCCAGATACGCAGTATTTT.

This clonotype was observed a handful of times. This chain joins TRBV19 and TRBJ1-2, with 10 bases aligning to TRBD1. V shed 8 bases, J shed 4 bases, and the junction held 13 bases outside the gene matches. Germline CDR1 reads LNHDA; CDR2 reads SQIVND (reference sequence). The length of the CDR3 is 16 residues. The DNA of the CDR3 is TGTGCCAGTGGGCCCGGGACAGGGGATGAACCCTATGGCTACACCTTC. Amino acids: CASGPGTGDEPYGYTF.

The gene calls are TRBV7-9 and TRBJ1-5; D is ambiguous. V was pared by 5 bases and J by 0 bases, with 8 bases between. CDR1 is SEHNR and CDR2 is FQNEAQ in the germline V gene (reference sequence). The CDR3 has 14 amino acids. The CDR3 region has the DNA TGTGCCAGCAGCCCCTCACTTAGCAATCAGCCCCAGCATTTT. This gives the protein CASSPSLSNQPQHF.

This clonotype was seen a few times. The V and J genes are TRBV20-1 and TRBJ2-3; 7 bases agree with TRBD1. V shed 3 bases, J shed 2 bases, and the junction held 8 bases outside the gene matches. Germline V CDR1 and CDR2: DFQATT, SNEGSKA (reference sequence). The CDR3 consists of 15 residues. CDR3 nucleotides: TGCAGTGCTAGCTCCCGACAGGGCCACACAGATACGCAGTATTTT. Translating gives CSASSRQGHTDTQYF.

The chain links TRBV24-1 to TRBJ2-1; D gene uncertain. The V gene lost 4 bases and the J gene lost 8 bases, with 17 bases spanning the gap. Germline V gene lookup returns CDR1 KGHDR and CDR2 SFDVKD. This CDR3 has 15 amino acids. The CDR3 coding sequence is TGTGCCACCAGTGAGCCTGGGTCTCTTGGCGATGAGCAGTTCTTC. Translated, it gives CATSEPGSLGDEQFF.

This chain connects TRBV30 to TRBJ1-5, with D tentatively TRBD1 (5 bases). Trimming removed 0 bases at V and 7 bases at J, with 13 bases between. CDR1 is GTSNPN and CDR2 is SVGIG in the germline V gene (reference sequence). The CDR3 consists of 14 residues. This CDR3 is CAWSVLGGGQPQHF. The CDR3, as DNA: TGTGCCTGGAGTGTACTGGGGGGAGGGCAGCCCCAGCATTTT.

This chain uses TRBV19 with TRBJ2-1, with 9 bases matching TRBD2. Germline V lookup: CDR1 LNHDA, CDR2 SQIVND (reference sequence). CDR3 length equals 17 residues. Germline trimming cut 6 bases from V and 1 base from J; bases unmatched to any gene: 10. CDR3 DNA: TGTGCCAGTAGCAGGGGTAGCGGGGGACTTTCCTACAATGAGCAGTTCTTC. It codes for CASSRGSGGLSYNEQFF. Using reference TRBV19 and TRBJ2-1 for the parts outside the CDR3, the full variable domain is DGGITQSPKYLFRKEGQNVTLSCEQNLNHDAMYWYRQDPGQGLRLIYYSQIVNDFQKGDIAEGYSVSREKKESFPLTVTSAQKNPTAFYLCASSRGSGGLSYNEQFFGPGTRLTVL.

This clonotype came up many times. This chain connects TRBV7-9 to TRBJ2-2, with TRBD1 as a possible D gene (6 bases). Trimming shortened V by 6 bases and J by 4 bases, and 15 bases separated the two germline ends. The germline V gene encodes CDR1 SEHNR and CDR2 FQNEAQ (reference sequence). The CDR3 has 15 amino acids. The CDR3: CASRPGHGVTGELFF. The DNA of the CDR3 is TGTGCCAGCAGGCCGGGACACGGTGTCACCGGGGAGCTGTTTTTT.

This clonotype was counted between two and nine times. The CDR3 protein is CASNLGQYTDTQYF. CDR3 DNA sequence: TGTGCCAGCAACCTAGGACAGTACACAGATACGCAGTATTTT. This chain links TRBV7-9 with TRBJ2-3, with TRBD1 as a possible D gene (6 bases). Germline values: CDR1 SEHNR, CDR2 FQNEAQ (reference sequence). Trimming shortened V by 7 bases and J by 2 bases, and 13 bases separated the two germline ends. This CDR3 contains 14 residues.

This clonotype was counted a few times. The J gene is TRBJ2-3, the V gene TRBV27; D unresolved. V was pared by 6 bases and J by 0 bases, with 10 bases between. Germline assignment: CDR1 MNHEY and CDR2 SMNVEV (reference sequence). The CDR3 is 14 residues long. The CDR3: CASSSPPSTDTQYF. Written as DNA, the CDR3 is TGTGCCAGCAGCTCACCTCCTAGCACAGATACGCAGTATTTT.

There are many counts of this clonotype. The CDR3 region is CASSYGGHNQPQHF. DNA of the CDR3: TGTGCCAGCAGTTATGGGGGGCACAATCAGCCCCAGCATTTT. The chain employs TRBV6-5 and TRBJ1-5, with D possibly matching TRBD1 (6 bases). Germline CDR1 MNHEY, CDR2 SVGAGI. Trimming shortened V by 3 bases and J by 3 bases, and 9 bases separated the two germline ends. The CDR3 is 14 residues long.

The rearrangement uses TRBV4-3 and TRBJ2-1; tentatively, D is TRBD1 (6 bases). Deletions cut 6 bases from V and 4 bases from J, with 13 bases between. This CDR3 has 14 amino acids. Germline CDR1 reads LGHNA; CDR2 reads YSLEER. The DNA for the CDR3 is TGCGCCAGCAGACCTGGACAGCATTACAATGAGCAGTTCTTC. Amino acids: CASRPGQHYNEQFF.

The chain recombines TRBV28 with TRBJ2-3; 11 nucleotides align to TRBD2. The V gene's germline CDR1 is MDHEN and CDR2 SYDVKM. The CDR3 runs 16 residues. V lost 8 bases to trimming and J lost 7 bases; unmatched junction nucleotides: 14. CDR3 sequence (DNA): TGTGCCAGCCGCCTGCATGCCACTAGCGGGAGTTATACGCAGTATTTT. Amino acids: CASRLHATSGSYTQYF.

This clonotype was recorded many times. The genes are TRBV4-2 and TRBJ1-2; the D gene is possibly TRBD1 (6 bases). The length of the CDR3 is 15 residues. Germline assignment: CDR1 LGHNA and CDR2 YNFKEQ. The V end was cut by 4 bases, the J end by 4 bases, with 16 bases between. CDR3 protein: CASSPVGGSLYGYTF. The CDR3 nucleotides read TGTGCCAGCAGCCCAGTAGGGGGGAGCCTCTATGGCTACACCTTC.